These 15 T cell receptor beta chains were all obtained from the same sample, sequenced in a study of blood T cell repertoires in COVID-19. The data were produced by immunoSEQ multiplex PCR, yet TCRdb's version contains in-frame clones alone and is incomplete. The top ten clones hold under 8.5% of a sample with some 83,000 clones, around 84% of them seen once. The sequencing sample was made of peripheral blood. These receptors were collected from a man older than 75 with active or convalescent COVID-19.

The CDR3 DNA follows: TGTGCCAGCAGTTTAACAGGGGACCCGAACACCGGGGAGCTGTTTTTT. This codes for CASSLTGDPNTGELFF. The chain uses TRBV2 and TRBJ2-2; 7 positions match TRBD1. The CDR3 totals 16 residues. Germline lookup yields CDR1 SNHLY and CDR2 FYNNEI. The V and J ends lost 5 bases and 0 bases, in that order; junction bases with no gene match: 6.

This clone was seen a few times. V is TRBV25-1 and J is TRBJ1-6, with D possibly TRBD1 on 5 matching bases. From germline, CDR1 is MGHDK and CDR2 SYGVNS. With 5 bases removed from V and 3 bases from J, the gap between germline ends came to 8 bases. This CDR3 has 14 amino acids. The CDR3 DNA reads TGTGCCAGCAGTATCGGACACTATAATTCACCCCTCCACTTT. Its protein product is CASSIGHYNSPLHF. The full variable domain, rest sourced from reference TRBV25-1 and TRBJ1-6, is EADIYQTPRYLVIGTGKKITLECSQTMGHDKMYWYQQDPGMELHLIHYSYGVNSTEKGDLSSESTVSRIRTEHFPLTLESARPSHTSQYLCASSIGHYNSPLHFGNGTRLTVT.

This chain connects TRBV28 to TRBJ1-5; 8 nucleotides match TRBD1. The germline V gene has CDR1 MDHEN and CDR2 SYDVKM. V lost 6 bases, J lost 0 bases, and 4 bases stayed unmatched. The CDR3 covers 15 residues. CDR3 coding DNA: TGTGCCAGCAGACCTACAGGGGGTAGCAATCAGCCCCAGCATTTT. Translating it yields CASRPTGGSNQPQHF.

This chain uses TRBV6-5 with TRBJ1-4; D gene unclear. Germline V gene data show CDR1 as MNHEY and CDR2 as SVGAGI. The CDR3 has 15 residues. V lost 0 bases and J lost 8, with 13 bases in between. This CDR3 is CASSYSGVSGEKLFF. The CDR3 nucleotides read TGTGCCAGCAGTTACTCAGGAGTCTCTGGGGAAAAACTGTTTTTT.

The chain uses TRBV6-5 and TRBJ1-1; possibly TRBD1 for D (6 bases). Germline V gene lookup returns CDR1 MNHEY and CDR2 SVGAGI. Trimming removed 0 bases from V and 11 bases from J, with 22 bases in between. This CDR3 has 16 residues. CDR3 amino acids: CASSYSFGGAHTGAFF. The CDR3 DNA follows: TGTGCCAGCAGTTACTCATTTGGGGGGGCTCACACAGGGGCTTTCTTT.

V and J are TRBV21-1 and TRBJ1-2. TRBV21-1 is reported as a pseudogene. The CDR3 has 8 amino acids. As DNA, the CDR3 is TGTGCCCCGAGGGGCTACACCTTC. This translates into CAPRGYTF.

This chain joins TRBV4-2 and TRBJ2-1; TRBD2 aligns across 9 bases. The CDR3 has 18 residues. Per germline, CDR1 LGHNA and CDR2 YNFKEQ. The V segment lost 0 bases and the J segment 7 bases; nucleotides outside the gene matches: 13. This chain's CDR3 is CASSQDLAAGGARNEQFF. DNA for the CDR3: TGTGCCAGCAGCCAAGATCTGGCCGCGGGGGGGGCTCGGAATGAGCAGTTCTTC.

The rearrangement joins TRBV14 to TRBJ1-1; D is uncertain. The germline gives CDR1 SGHDN, CDR2 FVKESK. The CDR3 is 14 residues long. V lost 0 bases, J lost 6 bases, and 11 bases lay in between. The chain's CDR3 is CASSQDVSRAEAFF. Here the CDR3 DNA reads TGTGCCAGCAGCCAAGATGTTTCGCGGGCTGAAGCTTTCTTT.

The J gene is TRBJ2-2, the V gene TRBV5-1; D possibly corresponds to TRBD2 (5 bases). The CDR3 covers 15 residues. Deletions cut 0 bases from V and 0 bases from J, with 6 bases between. The germline V gene encodes CDR1 SGHRS and CDR2 YFSETQ. The CDR3 region has the DNA TGCGCCAGCAGCTTGGGACTAACGAACACCGGGGAGCTGTTTTTT. It yields the protein CASSLGLTNTGELFF. The full variable domain, with the rest looked up from reference TRBV5-1 and TRBJ2-2, is KAGVTQTPRYLIKTRGQQVTLSCSPISGHRSVSWYQQTPGQGLQFLFEYFSETQRNKGNFPGRFSGRQFSNSRSEMNVSTLELGDSALYLCASSLGLTNTGELFFGEGSRLTVL.

The V gene is TRBV11-3, the J gene TRBJ2-3; TRBD1 matches 9 bases. V lost 4 bases, J lost 1 base, and 6 bases stayed unmatched. Germline V gives CDR1 SGHNT, CDR2 YENEEA. The CDR3 length is 16 residues. The CDR3 DNA sequence: TGTGCCAGCAGCTCACGGACAGGGGCCGGCACAGATACGCAGTATTTT. Translation: CASSSRTGAGTDTQYF.

V and J are TRBV11-2 and TRBJ1-2; TRBD1 matches at 8 bases. This CDR3 region has 14 residues. The germline V gene encodes CDR1 SGHAT and CDR2 FQNNGV. The junction had 5 bases not matched to a gene; V was cut back by 5 bases and J by 3 bases. CDR3 sequence: CASSANRGDYGYTF. The DNA of the CDR3 is TGTGCCAGCAGCGCTAACAGGGGGGACTATGGCTACACCTTC.

This chain's CDR3 is CASSLREFGELFF. DNA of the CDR3: TGTGCCAGCAGTTTGAGGGAGTTCGGGGAGCTGTTTTTT. The chain links TRBV12-3 or TRBV12-4 to TRBJ2-2; tentatively, D is TRBD2 (5 bases). CDR3 length: 13 residues. Trimming stripped 3 bases from V and 7 bases from J, with 9 bases between.

This rearrangement joins TRBV19 to TRBJ2-3; D not resolved. Germline loops: CDR1 LNHDA, CDR2 SQIVND (reference sequence). CDR3 length equals 16 residues. Trimming left V 3 bases short and J 0 bases short, with 13 bases between. As DNA, the CDR3 is TGTGCCAGTAGTATGTCCCCCGGAGTGAGCACAGATACGCAGTATTTT. Its protein product is CASSMSPGVSTDTQYF.

This chain links TRBV19 with TRBJ1-5; D possibly corresponds to TRBD1 (6 bases). CDR1 LNHDA and CDR2 SQIVND come from the germline V gene (reference sequence). V lost 3 bases to trimming and J lost 3 bases, with 12 bases between them. This CDR3 contains 15 residues. CDR3 coding DNA: TGTGCCAGTAGTATCGAACAGGGTATCAATCAGCCCCAGCATTTT. It translates to CASSIEQGINQPQHF.

The CDR3 reads CASRVDRWNSPLHF. DNA for the CDR3: TGTGCCAGCAGAGTTGACAGGTGGAATTCACCCCTCCACTTT. This chain links TRBV6-5 with TRBJ1-6; possibly TRBD1 for D (6 bases). The CDR3 consists of 14 residues. V lost 6 bases and J 7 bases, leaving 13 bases between the germline ends. Looked up from germline, CDR1 is MNHEY and CDR2 is SVGAGI.